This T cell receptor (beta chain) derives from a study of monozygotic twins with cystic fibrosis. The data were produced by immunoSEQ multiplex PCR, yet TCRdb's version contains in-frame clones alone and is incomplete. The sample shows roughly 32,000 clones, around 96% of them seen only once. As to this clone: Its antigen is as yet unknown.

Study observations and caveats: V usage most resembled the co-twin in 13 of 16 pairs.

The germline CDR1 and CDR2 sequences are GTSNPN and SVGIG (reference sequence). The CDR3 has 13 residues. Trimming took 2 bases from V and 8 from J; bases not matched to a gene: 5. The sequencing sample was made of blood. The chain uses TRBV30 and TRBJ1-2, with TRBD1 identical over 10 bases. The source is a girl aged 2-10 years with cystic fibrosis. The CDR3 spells CAWSRQGAKGYTF. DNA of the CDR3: TGTGCCTGGAGTCGACAGGGGGCTAAGGGCTACACCTTC.